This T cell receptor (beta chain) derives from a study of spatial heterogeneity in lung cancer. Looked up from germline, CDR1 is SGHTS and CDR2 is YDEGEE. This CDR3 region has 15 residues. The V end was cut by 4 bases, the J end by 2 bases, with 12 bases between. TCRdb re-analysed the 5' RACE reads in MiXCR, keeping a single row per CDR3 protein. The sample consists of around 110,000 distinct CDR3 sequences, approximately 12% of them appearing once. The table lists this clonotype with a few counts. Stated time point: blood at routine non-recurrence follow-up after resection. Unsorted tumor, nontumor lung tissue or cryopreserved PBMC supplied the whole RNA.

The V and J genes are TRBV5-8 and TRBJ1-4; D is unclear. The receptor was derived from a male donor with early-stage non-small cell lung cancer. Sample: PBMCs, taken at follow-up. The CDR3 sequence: CASSLRGATNEKLFF. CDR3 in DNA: TGTGCCAGCAGCCTGCGCGGCGCTACTAATGAAAAACTGTTTTTT.